The present TCR beta chain was sequenced within a study of T-cell reconstitution after alpha-beta-depleted transplantation in children. Study-wide results and caveats: At around two months after transplant, the alpha-beta T cells were reportedly derived from several hundred expanded clones that came from non-depleted graft cells.

In germline, CDR1 is SGHDT, CDR2 YYEEEE. Deletions cut 0 bases from V and 9 bases from J, with 7 bases between. This CDR3 spans 12 amino acids. Unique molecular identifiers featured in how the TCRbeta library was prepared. TCRdb fed the PCR reads into MiXCR, producing one record per CDR3 protein. In the table there are 250,000 to 300,000 distinct CDR3 sequences, 11% of which are singletons. In this sample, this clonotype turned up many times. Antigen unknown. This receptor was obtained from a male patient aged 2-15 years who had a stem cell transplant for chronic granulomatous disease, so the T cells may come from the graft donor. The V call is TRBV5-6, the J call TRBJ2-1; D gene unclear. Sequences were derived from peripheral blood, sampled 180 days after TCRalphabeta/CD19-depleted stem cell transplant. CDR3 sequence (DNA): TGTGCCAGCAGCTTGGTTGGTTCTGAGCAGTTCTTC. The encoded protein is CASSLVGSEQFF. Looking up the rest from reference TRBV5-6 and TRBJ2-1 gives the full variable domain: DAGVTQSPTHLIKTRGQQVTLRCSPKSGHDTVSWYQQALGQGPQFIFQYYEEEERQRGNFPDRFSGHQFPNYSSELNVNALLLGDSALYLCASSLVGSEQFFGPGTRLTVL.